These 21 T cell receptor beta chains share one sample of origin, sequenced in a study of cytomegalovirus exposure and HLA in healthy donors. Here immunoSEQ multiplex PCR was the method, and the copy in TCRdb shows in-frame clones only, minus some. The profile shows 150,000 or so clones, 94% of them singletons. Sample: PBMCs. Receptors originate from a man aged 18 to 35 in good health and CMV-seropositive.

V is TRBV5-6 and J is TRBJ2-3; 12 nucleotides line up with TRBD2. The germline V gene encodes CDR1 SGHDT and CDR2 YYEEEE. V was clipped by 3 bases and J by 2 bases; unmatched bases: 7. This CDR3 contains 17 residues. In nucleotides, the CDR3 is TGTGCCAGCAGCTCTATCGGACTAGCGGGGTCCACAGATACGCAGTATTTT. Amino acid sequence: CASSSIGLAGSTDTQYF.

J is TRBJ2-7 and V is TRBV6-5, with 10 nucleotides matching TRBD2. Unmatched junction bases numbered 6, after V lost 8 bases and J lost 5 bases. This CDR3 has 13 amino acids. From germline, CDR1 is MNHEY and CDR2 SVGAGI. CDR3 sequence: CASSRTSGNEQYF. For the CDR3, the DNA is TGTGCCAGCTCTCGGACTAGCGGTAACGAGCAGTACTTC.

The chain employs TRBV5-1 and TRBJ1-2, with D perhaps TRBD1 (5 bases). Germline CDR1 SGHRS, CDR2 YFSETQ. V lost 0 bases and J 7 bases, leaving 13 bases between the germline ends. This CDR3 region has 14 residues. The CDR3 region is CASSLEGGESGYTF. Here the CDR3 DNA reads TGCGCCAGCAGCTTGGAAGGAGGGGAGTCTGGCTACACCTTC.

As regards this clone: A read error is possible here, since a much larger clone lies one base away. The identical CDR3 is also encoded by other nucleotide sequences in the sample. The V gene is TRBV5-1, the J gene TRBJ1-1; D is uncertain. Germline V gene sequence: CDR1 SGHRS, CDR2 YFSETQ. V was trimmed by 0 bases and J by 1 base, leaving 4 bases between them. This CDR3 contains 13 residues. In DNA, the CDR3 is TGCGCCAGCAGCTTGGCAGGGAACACTGAAGCTTTCTTT. It codes for CASSLAGNTEAFF.

Here the CDR3 reads CASSMNTEAFF. DNA for the CDR3: TGTGCCAGCAGCATGAACACTGAAGCTTTCTTT. The chain has TRBV28 and TRBJ1-1; D is uncertain. This CDR3 spans 11 amino acids. Germline CDR1 reads MDHEN; CDR2 reads SYDVKM. V lost 6 bases and J 0 bases, leaving 2 bases between the germline ends.

This rearrangement joins TRBV9 to TRBJ2-7, with 8 bases that match TRBD2. Losses at the gene ends were 5 bases for V and 0 bases for J; bases not matched to a gene: 7. Germline V gene data show CDR1 as SGDLS and CDR2 as YYNGEE. The CDR3 is 15 amino acids. CDR3 sequence: CASSGGLGTSYEQYF. For the CDR3, the DNA is TGTGCCAGCAGTGGGGGACTAGGGACCTCCTACGAGCAGTACTTC.

This chain links TRBV5-4 with TRBJ2-3, with 7 bases lining up with TRBD2. The trim removed 3 bases at V and 2 bases at J, leaving 9 bases unmatched. Per germline, CDR1 SGHNT and CDR2 YYREEE (reference sequence). The CDR3 has 16 amino acids. DNA for the CDR3: TGTGCCAGCAGCTCCACAAGCGGGGTCGTCACAGATACGCAGTATTTT. Its protein product is CASSSTSGVVTDTQYF. Together with reference TRBV5-4 and TRBJ2-3, the CDR3 gives the full variable domain: ETGVTQSPTHLIKTRGQQVTLRCSSQSGHNTVSWYQQALGQGPQFIFQYYREEENGRGNFPPRFSGLQFPNYSSELNVNALELDDSALYLCASSSTSGVVTDTQYFGPGTRLTVL.

The chain uses TRBV6-6 and TRBJ2-3; D is possibly TRBD1 (5 bases). Trimming took off 5 bases at V and 0 bases at J, with 9 bases between the two ends. The CDR3 totals 14 residues. Germline-derived CDR1 and CDR2 are MNHNY and SVGAGI (reference sequence). The CDR3 DNA is TGTGCCAGCAGTCGCGACAGAAGCACAGATACGCAGTATTTT. Translation: CASSRDRSTDTQYF.

The V gene is TRBV2, the J gene TRBJ1-5; D possibly corresponds to TRBD1 (6 bases). The CDR3 is 16 residues long. V was cut by 7 bases and J by 2 bases, with 18 bases left in between. CDR1 and CDR2 (germline): SNHLY, FYNNEI. Written as DNA, the CDR3 is TGTGCCAGCACCCGGGAGGGGGGGGCGGGCAATCAGCCCCAGCATTTT. The encoded protein is CASTREGGAGNQPQHF.

J is TRBJ2-1 and V is TRBV4-2; 9 nucleotides agree with TRBD1. This CDR3 has 13 residues. CDR1 and CDR2 (germline): LGHNA, YNFKEQ. J gave up 8 bases and V 5 bases, and 4 bases lay outside the gene matches. CDR3 nucleotides: TGTGCCAGCAGCAACGACAGGGGGGATGAGCAGTTCTTC. Amino acid sequence: CASSNDRGDEQFF.

The genes are TRBV28 and TRBJ2-7, with a tentative D call TRBD1 (8 bases). Germline CDR1 and CDR2: MDHEN and SYDVKM. The CDR3 runs 17 residues. Trimming shortened V by 5 bases and J by 0 bases, and 20 bases separated the two germline ends. This CDR3 is CASSPTQGGYTSYEQYF. CDR3 DNA: TGTGCCAGCAGTCCTACACAGGGGGGGTACACCTCCTACGAGCAGTACTTC. Using reference TRBV28 and TRBJ2-7 for the parts outside the CDR3, the full variable domain is DVKVTQSSRYLVKRTGEKVFLECVQDMDHENMFWYRQDPGLGLRLIYFSYDVKMKEKGDIPEGYSVSREKKERFSLILESASTNQTSMYLCASSPTQGGYTSYEQYFGPGTRLTVT.

The chain has TRBV6-1 and TRBJ2-7; possibly TRBD1 for D (5 bases). The V end lost 6 bases, the J end lost 0 bases, and 12 bases lay between the germline ends. The germline CDR1 and CDR2 sequences are MNHNS and SASEGT. This CDR3 is 14 amino acids long. CDR3 protein: CASSLDSSSYEQYF. In DNA, the CDR3 is TGTGCCAGCAGCCTAGACAGTTCCTCCTACGAGCAGTACTTC.

The chain uses TRBV12-5 and TRBJ2-5, with 8 bases aligning to TRBD2. Germline CDR1 LGHNT, CDR2 FRNRAP. V trimming: 5 bases; J trimming: 4 bases; junction bases outside the gene matches: 6. This CDR3 has 14 amino acids. The CDR3 loop reads CASGLSGRGETQYF. As DNA, the CDR3 is TGTGCTAGTGGTCTAAGCGGGAGAGGAGAGACCCAGTACTTC.

The rearrangement joins TRBV5-6 to TRBJ2-4; 8 bases agree with TRBD1. After removal of 7 bases from V and 6 bases from J, the junction contained 6 bases not matched to a gene. Germline V gives CDR1 SGHDT, CDR2 YYEEEE. There are 13 residues in the CDR3. The CDR3 reads CASLDRDANIQYF. CDR3 bases: TGTGCCAGCTTGGACAGGGATGCAAACATTCAGTACTTC.

The V call is TRBV11-2, the J call TRBJ2-5; 10 nucleotides match TRBD2. There are 15 residues in the CDR3. Germline-derived CDR1 and CDR2 are SGHAT and FQNNGV. V trimming: 5 bases; J trimming: 4 bases; junction bases outside the gene matches: 7. The CDR3 loop reads CASSHDRLAGETQYF. Written as DNA, the CDR3 is TGTGCCAGCAGCCACGACCGACTAGCGGGAGAGACCCAGTACTTC.

The chain has TRBV4-1 and TRBJ1-5; 7 bases fit TRBD1. Germline V CDR1 and CDR2: MGHRA, YSYEKL. The ends lost 0 bases at V and 7 bases at J; junction bases unmatched: 9. The CDR3 spans 16 residues. The CDR3 spells CASSQDEAGGGQPQHF. The CDR3 DNA reads as TGCGCCAGCAGCCAAGATGAGGCAGGGGGAGGACAGCCCCAGCATTTT.

V is TRBV5-1 and J is TRBJ2-7, with a weak D call TRBD2 (5 bases). The CDR3 spans 13 residues. Trimming took off 4 bases at V and 0 bases at J, with 8 bases between the two ends. From germline, CDR1 is SGHRS and CDR2 YFSETQ. CDR3 residues: CASSDGSSYEQYF. CDR3 sequence (DNA): TGCGCCAGCAGCGATGGGAGCTCCTACGAGCAGTACTTC.

The gene calls are TRBV5-8 and TRBJ1-5; D is possibly TRBD1 (6 bases). Per the germline V gene, CDR1 is SGHTS and CDR2 is YDEGEE. V shed 7 bases and J shed 6 bases, with 17 bases lying between them. CDR3 length: 14 amino acids. For the CDR3, the DNA is TGTGCCAGCGGGCGAACAGGGACGATTCAGCCCCAGCATTTT. Protein sequence: CASGRTGTIQPQHF.

The V and J genes are TRBV6-6 and TRBJ1-5, with TRBD1 as a possible D gene (5 bases). V lost 0 bases, J lost 10 bases, and 19 bases lay in between. This CDR3 is built from 16 residues. The germline V gene has CDR1 MNHNY and CDR2 SVGAGI (reference sequence). The CDR3 loop reads CASSYSAGMGFYPQHF. As DNA, the CDR3 is TGTGCCAGCAGTTACTCGGCAGGGATGGGGTTTTATCCCCAGCATTTT.

The chain recombines TRBV7-6 with TRBJ2-7; 9 nucleotides line up with TRBD2. Germline CDR1 and CDR2: SGHVS and FNYEAQ. V dropped 3 bases and J dropped 5; count of bases not matched to a gene: 14. CDR3 length: 17 residues. CDR3 residues: CASSLSGGLASLHEQYF. In DNA, the CDR3 is TGTGCCAGCAGCTTGTCGGGCGGACTAGCGAGTCTCCACGAGCAGTACTTC.

The rearrangement joins TRBV19 to TRBJ2-1; possible D gene TRBD1, 5 bases. This CDR3 region has 14 residues. V gave up 5 bases and J gave up 0 bases, with 8 bases separating them. Looked up from germline, CDR1 is LNHDA and CDR2 is SQIVND (reference sequence). The CDR3 sequence is CASSQGSSYNEQFF. For the CDR3, the DNA is TGTGCCAGTAGTCAGGGTAGCTCCTACAATGAGCAGTTCTTC.